These T cell receptor beta chains were read from a single sample in a study of CD8 T cells in Susac syndrome. Each CDR3 protein gets one entry after TCRdb re-called the immunoSEQ multiplex PCR reads with MiXCR. The top ten hold about 0.15% of the sample, which has roughly 220,000 distinct CDR3 sequences, 94% seen once. The sequencing input was CD4+ T cells from PBMCs. These receptors were taken from a human donor with Susac syndrome. The conserved cysteine and the conserved F or W are not part of the CDR3 here. Size tells how often a clone was seen (once, few, many) or the class of an expanded clone, and some rows leave it out.

j_gene | abundance | v_gene | CDR3aa
TRBJ1-2 | - | TRBV15 | ATSRDLAGLLYT
TRBJ1-6 | - | TRBV9 | ASSVRDTNSPLH
TRBJ1-2 | - | TRBV6-6 | ASISSLGQEGGYT
TRBJ2-7 | - | TRBV20-1 | SARAPTYEQY
TRBJ1-5 | once | TRBV18 | ASSPGQVQGNQPQH
TRBJ2-5 | - | TRBV6-5 | ASSSDREETQY
TRBJ2-3 | - | TRBV30 | AWSVLLAGVSDTQY
TRBJ2-6 | - | TRBV5-4 | ASSLARDPPVLT
TRBJ2-7 | - | TRBV9 | ASSVADGTYEQY
TRBJ2-3 | - | TRBV30 | AWSKGDTQY
TRBJ1-4 | once | TRBV28 | ASSSTALNEKLF
TRBJ1-1 | - | TRBV28 | ATWDRANTEAF